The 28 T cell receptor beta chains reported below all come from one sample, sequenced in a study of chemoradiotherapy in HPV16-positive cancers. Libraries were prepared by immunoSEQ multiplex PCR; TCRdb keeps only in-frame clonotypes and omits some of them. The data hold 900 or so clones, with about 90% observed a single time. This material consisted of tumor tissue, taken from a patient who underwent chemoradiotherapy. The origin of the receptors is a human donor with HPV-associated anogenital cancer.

CDR3 bases: TGCGCCAGCAGCTTGCGGACAGGGGAGGGTGGCTATGGCTACACCTTC. This translates into CASSLRTGEGGYGYTF. The rearrangement uses TRBV5-1 and TRBJ1-2; 9 bases map to TRBD1. This CDR3 contains 16 residues. CDR1 is SGHRS and CDR2 is YFSETQ in the germline V gene. V was clipped by 1 base and J by 4 bases; unmatched bases: 8.

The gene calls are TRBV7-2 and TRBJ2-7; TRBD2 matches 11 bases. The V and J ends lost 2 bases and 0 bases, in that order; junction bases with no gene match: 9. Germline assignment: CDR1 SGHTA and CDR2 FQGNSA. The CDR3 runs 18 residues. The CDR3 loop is CASSLWSLAGGSSYEQYF. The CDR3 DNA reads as TGTGCCAGCAGCTTATGGTCGCTAGCGGGGGGAAGCTCCTACGAGCAGTACTTC. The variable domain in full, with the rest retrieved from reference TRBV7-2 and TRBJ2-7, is GAGVSQSPSNKVTEKGKDVELRCDPISGHTALYWYRQSLGQGLEFLIYFQGNSAPDKSGLPSDRFSAERTGGSVSTLTIQRTQQEDSAVYLCASSLWSLAGGSSYEQYFGPGTRLTVT.

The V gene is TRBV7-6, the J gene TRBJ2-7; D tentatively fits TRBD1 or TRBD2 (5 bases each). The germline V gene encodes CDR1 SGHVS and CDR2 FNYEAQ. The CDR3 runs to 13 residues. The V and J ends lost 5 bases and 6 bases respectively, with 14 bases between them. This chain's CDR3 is CASSPGQRGEQYF. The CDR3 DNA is TGTGCCAGCAGCCCCGGGCAGAGGGGCGAGCAGTACTTC.

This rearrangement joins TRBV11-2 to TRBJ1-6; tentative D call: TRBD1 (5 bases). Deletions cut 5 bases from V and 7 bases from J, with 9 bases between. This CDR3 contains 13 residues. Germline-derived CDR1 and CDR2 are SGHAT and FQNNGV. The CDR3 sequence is CASSNGANSPLHF. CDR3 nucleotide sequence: TGTGCCAGCAGCAACGGGGCGAATTCACCCCTCCACTTT.

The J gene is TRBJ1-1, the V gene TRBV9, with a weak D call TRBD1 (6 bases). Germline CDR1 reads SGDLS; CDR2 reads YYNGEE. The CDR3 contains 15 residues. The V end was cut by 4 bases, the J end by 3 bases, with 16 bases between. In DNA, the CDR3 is TGTGCCAGCAGCCCTCGTGGCGAGGGGGACACTGAAGCTTTCTTT. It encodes CASSPRGEGDTEAFF.

The CDR3 loop is CASSRINSGNTIYF. For the CDR3, the DNA is TGTGCCAGCAGCCGAATAAACTCTGGAAACACCATATATTTT. The chain uses TRBV2 and TRBJ1-3; D call uncertain. Germline CDR1 and CDR2: SNHLY and FYNNEI. V gave up 6 bases and J gave up 0 bases, with 9 bases separating them. The CDR3 is made up of 14 amino acids.

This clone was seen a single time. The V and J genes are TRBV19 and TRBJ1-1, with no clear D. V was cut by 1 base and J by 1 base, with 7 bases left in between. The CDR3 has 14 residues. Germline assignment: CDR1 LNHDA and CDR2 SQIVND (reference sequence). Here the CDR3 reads CASSIGSENTEAFF. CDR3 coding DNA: TGTGCCAGTAGTATAGGGTCAGAGAACACTGAAGCTTTCTTT.

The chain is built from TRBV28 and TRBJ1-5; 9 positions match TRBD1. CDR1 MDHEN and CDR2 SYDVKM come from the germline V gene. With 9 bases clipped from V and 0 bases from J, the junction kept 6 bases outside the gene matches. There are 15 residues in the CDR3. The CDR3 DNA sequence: TGTGCCAGTGGGACAGGGTCATATAGCAATCAGCCCCAGCATTTT. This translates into CASGTGSYSNQPQHF.

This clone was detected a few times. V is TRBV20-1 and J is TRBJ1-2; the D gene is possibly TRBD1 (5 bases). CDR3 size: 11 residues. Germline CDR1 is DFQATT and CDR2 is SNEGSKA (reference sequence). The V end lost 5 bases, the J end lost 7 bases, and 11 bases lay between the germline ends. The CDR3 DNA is TGCAGTGCTCGAGCCGGGGGTGGCTACACCTTC. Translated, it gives CSARAGGGYTF.

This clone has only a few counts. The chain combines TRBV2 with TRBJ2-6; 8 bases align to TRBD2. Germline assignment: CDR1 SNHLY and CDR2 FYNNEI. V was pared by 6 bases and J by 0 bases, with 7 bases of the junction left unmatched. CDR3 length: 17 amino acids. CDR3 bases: TGTGCCAGCAGATTAGCGGGGTCGCCCTCTGGGGCCAACGTCCTGACTTTC. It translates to CASRLAGSPSGANVLTF.

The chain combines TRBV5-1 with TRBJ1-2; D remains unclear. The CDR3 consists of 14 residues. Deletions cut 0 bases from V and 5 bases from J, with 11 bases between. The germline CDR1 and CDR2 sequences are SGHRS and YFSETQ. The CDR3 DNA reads TGCGCCAGCAGCTTGGGCGCAGTTAGATATGGCTACACCTTC. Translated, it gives CASSLGAVRYGYTF.

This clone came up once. Written as DNA, the CDR3 is TGCGCCAGCAGCCAAGGGATCAGCTCTGGAAACACCATATATTTT. It yields the protein CASSQGISSGNTIYF. The chain couples TRBV4-3 to TRBJ1-3; no reliable D call. Trimming stripped 1 base from V and 0 bases from J, with 7 bases between. Germline CDR1 reads LGHNA; CDR2 reads YSLEER. CDR3 length: 15 residues.

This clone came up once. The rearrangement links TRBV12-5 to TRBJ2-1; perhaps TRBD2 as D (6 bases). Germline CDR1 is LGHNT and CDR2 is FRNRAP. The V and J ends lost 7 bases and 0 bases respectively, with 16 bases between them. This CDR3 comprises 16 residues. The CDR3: CASAPSRGSSYNEQFF. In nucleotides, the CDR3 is TGTGCTAGTGCCCCTTCCCGGGGGAGCTCCTACAATGAGCAGTTCTTC.

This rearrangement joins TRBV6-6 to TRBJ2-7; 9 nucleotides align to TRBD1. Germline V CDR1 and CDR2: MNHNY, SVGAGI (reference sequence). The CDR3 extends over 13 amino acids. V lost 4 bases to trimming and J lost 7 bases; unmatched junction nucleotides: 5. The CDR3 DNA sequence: TGTGCCAGCAGTTTCGACAGGGGGGTAGAGCAGTACTTC. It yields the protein CASSFDRGVEQYF.

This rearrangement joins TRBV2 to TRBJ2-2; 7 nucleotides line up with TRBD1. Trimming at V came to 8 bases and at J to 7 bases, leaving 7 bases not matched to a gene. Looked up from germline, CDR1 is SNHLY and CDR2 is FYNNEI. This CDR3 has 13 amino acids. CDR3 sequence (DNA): TGTGCCAGCTGCAGGGGGTCCGGCGGGGAGCTGTTTTTT. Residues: CASCRGSGGELFF.

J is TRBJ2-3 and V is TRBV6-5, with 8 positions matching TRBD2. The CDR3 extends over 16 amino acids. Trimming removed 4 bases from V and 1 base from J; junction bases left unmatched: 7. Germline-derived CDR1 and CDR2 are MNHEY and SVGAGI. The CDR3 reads CASSSHRGGGTDTQYF. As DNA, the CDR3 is TGTGCCAGCAGTTCCCACCGGGGGGGTGGCACAGATACGCAGTATTTT.

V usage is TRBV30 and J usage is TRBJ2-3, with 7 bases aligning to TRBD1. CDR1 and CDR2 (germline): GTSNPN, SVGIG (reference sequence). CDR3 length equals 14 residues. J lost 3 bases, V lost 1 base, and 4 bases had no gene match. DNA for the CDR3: TGTGCCTGGAGTGAGGGGGCTGAGACAGATACGCAGTATTTT. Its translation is CAWSEGAETDTQYF.

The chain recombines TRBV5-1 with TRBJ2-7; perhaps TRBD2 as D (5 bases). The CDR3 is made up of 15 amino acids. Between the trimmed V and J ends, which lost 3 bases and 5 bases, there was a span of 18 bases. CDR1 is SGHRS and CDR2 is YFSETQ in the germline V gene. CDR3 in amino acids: CASSWTPGRVNEQYF. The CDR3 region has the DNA TGCGCCAGCAGCTGGACTCCGGGAAGGGTAAACGAGCAGTACTTC. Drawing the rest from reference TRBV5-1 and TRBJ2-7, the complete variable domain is KAGVTQTPRYLIKTRGQQVTLSCSPISGHRSVSWYQQTPGQGLQFLFEYFSETQRNKGNFPGRFSGRQFSNSRSEMNVSTLELGDSALYLCASSWTPGRVNEQYFGPGTRLTVT.

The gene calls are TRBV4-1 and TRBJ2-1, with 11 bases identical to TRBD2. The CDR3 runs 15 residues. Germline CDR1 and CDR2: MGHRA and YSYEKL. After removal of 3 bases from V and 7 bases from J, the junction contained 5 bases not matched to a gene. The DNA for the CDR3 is TGCGCCAGCAGCCATACTAGCGGGGGTGGGAATGAGCAGTTCTTC. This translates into CASSHTSGGGNEQFF.

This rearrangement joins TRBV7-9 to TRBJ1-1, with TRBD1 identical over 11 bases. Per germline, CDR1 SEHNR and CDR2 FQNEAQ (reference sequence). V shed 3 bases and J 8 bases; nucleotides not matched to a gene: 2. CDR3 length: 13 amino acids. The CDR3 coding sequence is TGTGCCAGCAGCTTGGGGACAGGGGGAGAAGCTTTCTTT. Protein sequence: CASSLGTGGEAFF.

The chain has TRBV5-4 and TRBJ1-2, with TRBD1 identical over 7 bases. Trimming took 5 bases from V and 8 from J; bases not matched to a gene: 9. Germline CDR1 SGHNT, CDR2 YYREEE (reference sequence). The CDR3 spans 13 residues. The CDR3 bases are TGTGCCAGCAGAATTACAGGGGCTGGAGGCTACACCTTC. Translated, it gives CASRITGAGGYTF. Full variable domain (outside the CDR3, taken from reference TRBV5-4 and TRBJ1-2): ETGVTQSPTHLIKTRGQQVTLRCSSQSGHNTVSWYQQALGQGPQFIFQYYREEENGRGNFPPRFSGLQFPNYSSELNVNALELDDSALYLCASRITGAGGYTFGSGTRLTVV.

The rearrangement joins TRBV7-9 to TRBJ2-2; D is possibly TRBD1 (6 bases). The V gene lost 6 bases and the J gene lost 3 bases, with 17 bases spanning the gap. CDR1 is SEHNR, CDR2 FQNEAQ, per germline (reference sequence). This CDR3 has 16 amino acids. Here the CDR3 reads CASSRPGHEDTGELFF. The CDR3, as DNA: TGTGCCAGCAGTCGACCGGGACATGAGGACACCGGGGAGCTGTTTTTT. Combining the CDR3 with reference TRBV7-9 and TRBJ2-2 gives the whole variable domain DTGVSQNPRHKITKRGQNVTFRCDPISEHNRLYWYRQTLGQGPEFLTYFQNEAQLEKSRLLSDRFSAERPKGSFSTLEIQRTEQGDSAMYLCASSRPGHEDTGELFFGEGSRLTVL.

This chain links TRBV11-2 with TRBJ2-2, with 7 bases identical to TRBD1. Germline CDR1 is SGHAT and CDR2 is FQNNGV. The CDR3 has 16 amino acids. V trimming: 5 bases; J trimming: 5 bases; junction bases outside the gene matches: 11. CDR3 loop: CASSVLGTVGTGELFF. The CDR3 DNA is TGTGCCAGCAGCGTACTGGGGACAGTGGGGACCGGGGAGCTGTTTTTT.

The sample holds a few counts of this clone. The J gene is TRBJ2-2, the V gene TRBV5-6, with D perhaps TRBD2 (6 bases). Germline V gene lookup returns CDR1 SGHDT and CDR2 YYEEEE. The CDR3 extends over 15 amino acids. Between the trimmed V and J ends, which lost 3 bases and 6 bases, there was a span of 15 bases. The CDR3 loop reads CASSSLGGQPGELFF. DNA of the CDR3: TGTGCCAGCAGCTCCCTGGGGGGTCAACCCGGGGAGCTGTTTTTT.

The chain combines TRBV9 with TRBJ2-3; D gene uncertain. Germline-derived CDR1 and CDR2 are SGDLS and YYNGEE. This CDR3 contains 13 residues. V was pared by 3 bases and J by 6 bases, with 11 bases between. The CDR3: CASSAQRPDTQYF. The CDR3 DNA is TGTGCCAGCAGCGCTCAAAGGCCCGATACGCAGTATTTT. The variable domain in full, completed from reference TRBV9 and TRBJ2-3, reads DSGVTQTPKHLITATGQRVTLRCSPRSGDLSVYWYQQSLDQGLQFLIQYYNGEERAKGNILERFSAQQFPDLHSELNLSSLELGDSALYFCASSAQRPDTQYFGPGTRLTVL.

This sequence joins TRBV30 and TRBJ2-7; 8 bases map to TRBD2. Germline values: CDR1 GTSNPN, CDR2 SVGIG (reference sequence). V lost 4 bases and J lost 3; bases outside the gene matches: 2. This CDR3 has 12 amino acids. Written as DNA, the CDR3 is TGTGCCTGGACTAGCGGGTACTACGAGCAGTACTTC. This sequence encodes CAWTSGYYEQYF.

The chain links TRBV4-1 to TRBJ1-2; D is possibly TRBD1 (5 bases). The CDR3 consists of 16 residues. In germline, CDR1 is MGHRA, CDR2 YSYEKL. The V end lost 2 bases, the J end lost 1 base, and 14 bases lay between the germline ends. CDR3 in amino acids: CASSQTLIRDNYGYTF. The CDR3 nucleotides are TGCGCCAGCAGCCAAACCCTAATCAGGGATAACTATGGCTACACCTTC.

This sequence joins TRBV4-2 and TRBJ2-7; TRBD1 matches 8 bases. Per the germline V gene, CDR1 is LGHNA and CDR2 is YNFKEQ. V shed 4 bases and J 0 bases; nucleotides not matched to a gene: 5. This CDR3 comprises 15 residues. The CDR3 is CASSPSTGGSYEQYF. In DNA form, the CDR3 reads TGTGCCAGCAGCCCTTCCACAGGGGGCTCCTACGAGCAGTACTTC.